This T cell receptor beta chain emerged from a study of CD8 T cells in Susac syndrome. The length of the CDR3 is 16 residues. The germline V and J ends were trimmed by 2 bases and 6 bases, with 20 bases remaining between them. RNA was extracted with the RNeasy kit, and a quantity of about 0.45 to 1 ug was reverse transcribed using random hexamers. It was immunoSEQ multiplex PCR that amplified TCR beta CDR3 across 54 Vbeta and 13 Jbeta. In TCRdb, the immunoSEQ multiplex PCR reads were re-called with MiXCR into one record per CDR3 protein. The sample contains some 160,000 distinct CDR3 sequences, about 90% of which appear only once. TCR beta sequencing covered blood CD8+ and CD4+ T cells. TEMRA cells underwent FACS enrichment and CD8+ and CD4+ T cells underwent negative isolation.

The rearrangement joins TRBV12-3 or TRBV12-4 to TRBJ2-7; D may be TRBD2 (5 bases). The clonotype was recovered from a human donor in good health. Material for sequencing was CD4+ T cells from PBMCs. This CDR3 reads CASSLSGVEGSVEQYF. As DNA, the CDR3 is TGTGCCAGCAGTTTAAGCGGAGTCGAAGGGAGCGTCGAGCAGTACTTC.